The clone carrying this T cell receptor beta chain was counted between two and nine times. Antigen unknown. TCRdb redid the calling of the 5' RACE reads with MiXCR, one entry per CDR3 protein. The data hold 500,000 to 650,000 distinct CDR3 sequences, with more than 9% observed a single time. The sample comes from a study of T cells after yellow fever vaccination. Broader study findings: Clones from primary vaccination mostly reappeared after the booster (roughly 95% CD4, around 90% CD8).

The CDR3 consists of 19 residues. Germline lookup yields CDR1 LNHNV and CDR2 YYDKDF (reference sequence). The J segment lost 0 bases and the V segment lost 0 bases, leaving 8 bases of the junction unmatched. The rearrangement uses TRBV15 and TRBJ1-5; 10 bases are a match to TRBD1. This clonotype was obtained from a man aged 25-45 years who received the YFV17D yellow fever vaccine. Sequences were derived from PBMCs, sampled on the day of the yellow fever booster vaccination. The CDR3 reads CATSRDGDRGPYSNQPQHF. The CDR3, as DNA: TGTGCCACCAGCAGAGATGGGGACAGGGGACCGTATAGCAATCAGCCCCAGCATTTT.